The clone carrying this T cell receptor (beta chain) was picked up many times. TCRdb recomputed calls from the 5' RACE reads with MiXCR, one row per CDR3 protein. The sample carries about 23,000 distinct CDR3 sequences, around 4.6% recorded once. The CDR3 totals 14 residues. V was cut by 8 bases and J by 0 bases, with 11 bases left in between. The germline V gene encodes CDR1 SEHNR and CDR2 FQNEAQ (reference sequence). This record belongs to a study of spatial heterogeneity in lung cancer. Time point reported: sample taken at primary tumor resection. Patients with untreated early-stage non-small cell lung cancer, numbering 72, were the donors. Unsorted whole RNA from tumor, nontumor lung or frozen PBMC underwent sequencing.

This specimen was PBMCs, taken at surgery. The chain joins TRBV7-9 to TRBJ2-1; D is unclear. The receptor's source is a male donor with early-stage non-small cell lung cancer. In nucleotides, the CDR3 is TGTGCCAGCGGCCCACTGGGCTCCTACAATGAGCAGTTCTTC. This encodes CASGPLGSYNEQFF.